This T cell receptor (beta chain) appears in the sequencing data of a study of shared clonotypes between healthy human individuals. Remarks on this clone: Its antigen is undetermined.

Only Caucasian adults living in Nashville, Tennessee made up the donor group. Study-wide results and caveats: Rarefaction indicated that sorted-subset sequencing remained incomplete although depth was large.

An approximately 200 ng quantity of DNA, 25,000 to 35,000 T cell genomes, went into the sorted-subset replicate PCRs. The method was immunoSEQ multiplex PCR; TCRdb's version includes in-frame clones alone and lacks a portion of them. This table holds some 1 million clones, about 75% found once. Sequencing used memory CD4+ T cells sorted from blood. Stated subset: CD45RA-negative fraction. The TCR sequence derives from a man between 18 and 29 years old in good health.

CDR3 nucleotides: TGTGCCAGCAGCCCCTGGGACCTGGCCAAAAACATTCAGTACTTC. It yields the protein CASSPWDLAKNIQYF. The chain is built from TRBV5-5 and TRBJ2-4; D possibly uses TRBD1 or TRBD2 (5 bases each). This CDR3 spans 15 amino acids. Germline loops: CDR1 SGHKS, CDR2 YYEKEE (reference sequence). Between the trimmed V and J ends, which lost 4 bases and 1 base, there was a span of 12 bases. The whole variable domain, remainder taken from reference TRBV5-5 and TRBJ2-4, is DAGVTQSPTHLIKTRGQQVTLRCSPISGHKSVSWYQQVLGQGPQFIFQYYEKEERGRGNFPDRFSARQFPNYSSELNVNALLLGDSALYLCASSPWDLAKNIQYFGAGTRLSVL.